Following are 4 T cell receptor beta chains from one sample sequenced in a study of CD8 T cells in ankylosing spondylitis. TCRdb processed the 5' RACE reads anew with MiXCR; each CDR3 protein has one entry. The data hold more than 600,000 distinct CDR3 sequences, with 19% observed a single time. Study results and caveats: Ankylosing spondylitis blood appeared to be characterized by a TCR beta motif of fewer than ten highly homologous variants.

Which antigens these TCRs recognize remains unknown. Sequenced sample: blood, either unsorted or a sorted T cell fraction (not recorded which). The source of these receptors is a male donor with ankylosing spondylitis.

This clonotype appeared a few times. The rearrangement joins TRBV20-1 to TRBJ2-4; D ambiguous. The CDR3 extends over 13 amino acids. V was pared by 3 bases and J by 5 bases, with 11 bases between. Germline V gene lookup returns CDR1 DFQATT and CDR2 SNEGSKA (reference sequence). Here the CDR3 DNA reads TGCAGTGCTAGGGGGAATGGCGAAAACATTCAGTACTTC. As protein: CSARGNGENIQYF.

This clonotype was counted between two and nine times. The CDR3 sequence is CASSLAFSELAGGPEQYF. CDR3 DNA: TGTGCCAGCAGCTTAGCTTTCTCCGAACTAGCGGGAGGGCCCGAGCAGTACTTC. The chain links TRBV7-8 to TRBJ2-7, with TRBD2 identical over 13 bases. Germline CDR1 and CDR2: SGHVS and FQNEAQ. V shed 0 bases, J shed 6 bases, and the junction held 11 bases outside the gene matches. The CDR3 is 18 residues long.

The chain joins TRBV15 to TRBJ2-7; either TRBD1 or TRBD2 may supply D (5 bases each). Between the trimmed V and J ends, which lost 5 bases and 3 bases, there was a span of 17 bases. Germline V gives CDR1 LNHNV, CDR2 YYDKDF (reference sequence). CDR3 length: 15 residues. The CDR3 sequence: CATSALAGTGYEQYF. The CDR3 nucleotides are TGTGCCACCAGCGCGCTAGCCGGGACCGGCTACGAGCAGTACTTC. The whole variable domain, remainder taken from reference TRBV15 and TRBJ2-7, is DAMVIQNPRYQVTQFGKPVTLSCSQTLNHNVMYWYQQKSSQAPKLLFHYYDKDFNNEADTPDNFQSRRPNTSFCFLDIRSPGLGDTAMYLCATSALAGTGYEQYFGPGTRLTVT.

There are a few counts of this clonotype. The rearrangement uses TRBV4-3 and TRBJ2-2; 11 nucleotides match TRBD2. CDR1 and CDR2 from the germline V gene are LGHNA and YSLEER. The CDR3 totals 18 residues. The ends lost 4 bases at V and 5 bases at J; junction bases unmatched: 12. The CDR3 is CASSRVASGRRRTGELFF. The CDR3 region has the DNA TGCGCCAGCAGCCGAGTGGCTAGCGGGAGGAGGAGAACCGGGGAGCTGTTTTTT.